This T cell receptor beta chain was documented in a study of long-term antiretroviral therapy in people with HIV. Whole-study findings and limits: Blood specimens, gathered between the mid-2000s and the late 2010s, were possibly obtained under older ART regimens.

Researchers report immunoSEQ v3.0 was run at survey level. TCRdb's table, derived via immunoSEQ multiplex PCR, lists solely in-frame clones and lacks some. The sample includes tens of thousands of clones, around 85% of them seen just once. This CDR3 contains 14 residues. The V gene's germline CDR1 is MNHEY and CDR2 SMNVEV (reference sequence). Trimming at V came to 4 bases and at J to 10 bases, leaving 12 bases not matched to a gene. Regarding this clone: What it binds is not known.

Sequences were derived from unsorted PBMCs, sampled 1.5 years after starting antiretroviral therapy. The receptor was isolated from a man between 18 and 35 years old with HIV. This sequence joins TRBV27 and TRBJ1-1, with 7 bases matching TRBD1. The CDR3 region is CASSSTGALLIAFF. The CDR3 DNA follows: TGTGCCAGCAGTTCCACAGGGGCCCTATTGATAGCTTTCTTT.